One sample yielded the 14 T cell receptor beta chains listed below, sequenced in a study of control samples from healthy donors and cancer patients (TCRdb year 2020). Receptor amplification or capture employed the immunoSEQ multiplex PCR assay. The clones in this table, taken by TCRdb from immuneACCESS, are in-frame only. Not every clone is retained; where verified, under half of the shortfall comes from an unresolved V gene, and the cause of the rest is unknown. Within this sample are 90,000 or so clones, with about 87% of them counted one time only. Of the sample, around 15% is held by the ten largest clones. Sequencing was performed on blood. These receptors were obtained from a woman between 65 and 79 years old in good health.

The rearrangement joins TRBV10-3 to TRBJ2-3, with a tentative D call TRBD1 (6 bases). This CDR3 comprises 15 residues. Germline V CDR1 and CDR2: ENHRY, SYGVKD. The V end was cut by 8 bases, the J end by 2 bases, with 17 bases between. Here the CDR3 reads CAISSAQGPTDTQYF. CDR3 coding DNA: TGTGCCATCTCATCAGCACAGGGCCCCACAGATACGCAGTATTTT.

This clone was recorded a few times. The V and J genes are TRBV28 and TRBJ2-7; D unresolved. CDR3 size: 11 residues. Between the trimmed V and J ends, which lost 6 bases and 6 bases, there was a span of 9 bases. Per the germline V gene, CDR1 is MDHEN and CDR2 is SYDVKM. In nucleotides, the CDR3 is TGTGCCAGCAGCCAAGTAGGCGAGCAGTACTTC. Translated, it gives CASSQVGEQYF.

This chain connects TRBV11-2 to TRBJ1-1; 8 bases match TRBD1. From germline, CDR1 is SGHAT and CDR2 FQNNGV. Trimming cost V 5 bases and J 0 bases; bases outside gene matches: 5. CDR3 length: 15 amino acids. CDR3 loop: CASSRSDRVNTEAFF. CDR3 nucleotides: TGTGCCAGCAGCCGATCGGACAGGGTGAACACTGAAGCTTTCTTT.

The chain recombines TRBV9 with TRBJ2-7; D remains ambiguous. Germline values: CDR1 SGDLS, CDR2 YYNGEE. The V end was cut by 1 base, the J end by 3 bases, with 8 bases between. This CDR3 has 13 residues. Here the CDR3 reads CASSVNLNYEQYF. CDR3 nucleotide sequence: TGTGCCAGCAGCGTAAACCTTAACTACGAGCAGTACTTC.

J is TRBJ2-5 and V is TRBV11-2; tentatively, D is TRBD2 (6 bases). Trimming removed 6 bases from V and 2 bases from J, with 10 bases in between. CDR3 length equals 13 residues. Germline CDR1 reads SGHAT; CDR2 reads FQNNGV. CDR3 sequence: CASRHGRQETQYF. As DNA, the CDR3 is TGTGCCAGCAGACACGGGAGACAAGAGACCCAGTACTTC.

This rearrangement joins TRBV3-1 (or the pseudogene TRBV3-2) to TRBJ1-2; TRBD1 aligns across 9 bases. CDR3 size: 14 residues. Germline V gives CDR1 LGHDT, CDR2 YNNKEL (reference sequence). Trimming removed 4 bases from V and 4 bases from J; junction bases left unmatched: 4. Written as DNA, the CDR3 is TGTGCCAGCAGCCGCACAGGGGGCAGCTATGGCTACACCTTC. Amino acid sequence: CASSRTGGSYGYTF.

The rearrangement joins TRBV10-3 to TRBJ1-6; TRBD1 agrees at 7 bases. Germline trimming cut 6 bases from V and 9 bases from J; bases unmatched to any gene: 8. The CDR3 covers 14 residues. Germline V CDR1 and CDR2: ENHRY, SYGVKD. The CDR3 reads CAISSTGAGSPLHF. The CDR3 region has the DNA TGTGCCATCAGCTCAACAGGGGCAGGTTCACCCCTCCACTTT.

The rearrangement joins TRBV6-5 to TRBJ2-7; 9 nucleotides match TRBD1. This CDR3 contains 15 residues. The germline V gene encodes CDR1 MNHEY and CDR2 SVGAGI. The V segment lost 2 bases and the J segment 6 bases; nucleotides outside the gene matches: 8. The CDR3 DNA follows: TGTGCCAGCAGTTACGGGACAGGGATGAGTGGCGAGCAGTACTTC. Translated: CASSYGTGMSGEQYF.

CDR3 loop: CASRTHISSTDTQYF. CDR3 DNA: TGTGCCAGCCGGACCCATATCTCTAGCACAGATACGCAGTATTTT. The chain uses TRBV21-1 and TRBJ2-3. TRBV21-1 counts as a pseudogene. The CDR3 runs to 15 residues.

This chain uses TRBV3-1 (or the pseudogene TRBV3-2) with TRBJ1-4; 7 positions match TRBD1. The CDR3 totals 15 residues. Germline trimming cut 4 bases from V and 4 bases from J; bases unmatched to any gene: 6. CDR1 and CDR2 from the germline V gene are LGHDT and YNNKEL (reference sequence). DNA for the CDR3: TGTGCCAGCAGCCCCGGAGGGGGCGTTAATGAAAAACTGTTTTTT. Its protein is CASSPGGGVNEKLFF.

This clone was observed a single time. The rearrangement joins TRBV19 to TRBJ1-5; D gene uncertain. From germline, CDR1 is LNHDA and CDR2 SQIVND (reference sequence). V was pared by 7 bases and J by 7 bases, with 17 bases between. The length of the CDR3 is 14 residues. The CDR3 sequence is CASTILGSEQPQHF. The CDR3 DNA is TGTGCCAGTACCATCCTAGGGTCGGAACAGCCCCAGCATTTT.

The CDR3 sequence is CASSLGYGYEQYF. CDR3 nucleotide sequence: TGTGCCAGCAGCTTAGGGTACGGCTACGAGCAGTACTTC. The V and J genes are TRBV5-6 and TRBJ2-7, with D unresolved. CDR3 length: 13 amino acids. Germline values: CDR1 SGHDT, CDR2 YYEEEE. Trimming removed 2 bases from V and 3 bases from J, with 9 bases in between.

The chain combines TRBV20-1 with TRBJ1-4; 7 nucleotides line up with TRBD1. V gave up 3 bases and J gave up 0 bases; unmatched junction bases: 4. From germline, CDR1 is DFQATT and CDR2 SNEGSKA (reference sequence). The CDR3 is made up of 15 amino acids. The CDR3 DNA follows: TGCAGTGCTAGTCCAGGGGGAGCAACTAATGAAAAACTGTTTTTT. This translates into CSASPGGATNEKLFF.

The chain links TRBV18 to TRBJ1-4, with D hard to call. The CDR3 is 13 amino acids. The V gene lost 3 bases and the J gene lost 8 bases, with 10 bases spanning the gap. Germline lookup yields CDR1 KGHSH and CDR2 LQKENI. The chain's CDR3 is CASSPRPREKLFF. DNA for the CDR3: TGTGCCAGCTCACCGAGACCCAGAGAAAAACTGTTTTTT.